These 18 T cell receptor beta chains were sequenced from one sample in a study of T cell responses to AZD1222 COVID-19 vaccine. Method: immunoSEQ multiplex PCR; TCRdb's copy keeps in-frame clones and lacks some. The sample holds around 110,000 clones, 87% seen once. The sample here was peripheral blood, taken on day 0 of AZD1222 vaccination. The receptors shown here come from an adult in good health.

The CDR3 DNA reads TGTGCCAGCTCAGGCTCGTCGACAGGGCTTAACTATGGCTACACCTTC. Amino acids: CASSGSSTGLNYGYTF. The chain has TRBV18 and TRBJ1-2; 7 bases are a match to TRBD1. The CDR3 consists of 16 residues. The junction had 10 bases not matched to a gene; V was cut back by 5 bases and J by 1 base. In germline, CDR1 is KGHSH, CDR2 LQKENI.

V usage is TRBV15 and J usage is TRBJ1-5, with D unresolved. V was shortened by 0 bases and J by 5 bases, with 8 bases between the two germline ends. The germline gives CDR1 LNHNV, CDR2 YYDKDF (reference sequence). The CDR3 length is 14 residues. DNA of the CDR3: TGTGCCACCAGCAGAGATCCGGGGTATCAGCCCCAGCATTTT. Protein sequence: CATSRDPGYQPQHF.

By proportion, this clone is medium-sized. The CDR3 DNA sequence: TGTGCCAGCAGTGACTCGACAGGCTCCGGCGCAGATACGCAGTATTTT. This encodes CASSDSTGSGADTQYF. This chain connects TRBV6-4 to TRBJ2-3; TRBD1 is a possible D gene (6 bases). CDR3 length: 16 amino acids. The V end was cut by 0 bases, the J end by 4 bases, with 14 bases between. Looked up from germline, CDR1 is MRHNA and CDR2 is SNTAGT.

The CDR3 loop is CASSPSEGNTIYF. CDR3 bases: TGTGCCAGCTCCCCCTCGGAAGGAAACACCATATATTTT. The chain combines TRBV18 with TRBJ1-3; D remains unclear. The V end was cut by 6 bases, the J end by 4 bases, with 10 bases between. CDR3 size: 13 residues. The germline V gene has CDR1 KGHSH and CDR2 LQKENI.

As regards this clone: The conserved phenylalanine or tryptophan is not found at the CDR3 terminus, so this likely reflects a read error. No DNA is shown, since the ends of the CDR3 on it are uncertain; the CDR3 is the one TCRdb lists. This chain links TRBV19 with TRBJ1-2; the listed D gene, TRBD1, was not tested against the DNA. Germline V gene lookup returns CDR1 LNHDA and CDR2 SQIVND (reference sequence). The CDR3 sequence runs 13 residues, both termini included. The CDR3 spells CATPCASTPTGRI.

This chain joins TRBV6-5 and TRBJ1-3, with no clear D. Trimming cost V 0 bases and J 2 bases, with 11 bases left between them. Germline CDR1 MNHEY, CDR2 SVGAGI. This CDR3 comprises 16 residues. The CDR3 coding sequence is TGTGCCAGCAGTTACTCGAGGCCCATAACTGGAAACACCATATATTTT. This encodes CASSYSRPITGNTIYF.

The CDR3 region is CASSDRERGTDTQYF. For the CDR3, the DNA is TGTGCCAGTAGTGACCGGGAACGGGGCACAGATACGCAGTATTTT. V gene TRBV19 combines with J gene TRBJ2-3; perhaps TRBD2 as D (5 bases). Looked up from germline, CDR1 is LNHDA and CDR2 is SQIVND (reference sequence). Trimming left V 5 bases short and J 1 base short, with 13 bases between. This CDR3 contains 15 residues.

The chain has TRBV28 and TRBJ2-7, with TRBD2 matching over 7 bases. V lost 4 bases and J lost 0; bases outside the gene matches: 6. This CDR3 spans 15 amino acids. Germline CDR1 and CDR2: MDHEN and SYDVKM. CDR3 region: CASSSTSVGSYEQYF. The DNA of the CDR3 is TGTGCCAGCAGTTCAACTAGCGTAGGCTCCTACGAGCAGTACTTC.

The V call is TRBV6-5, the J call TRBJ2-3; D call uncertain. Per the germline V gene, CDR1 is MNHEY and CDR2 is SVGAGI. This CDR3 comprises 14 residues. The germline V and J ends were trimmed by 6 bases and 0 bases, with 10 bases remaining between them. CDR3 region: CASRDVESTDTQYF. The CDR3 DNA reads TGTGCCAGCAGAGATGTGGAGAGCACAGATACGCAGTATTTT.

The chain joins TRBV28 to TRBJ1-1, with D tentatively TRBD1 (6 bases). CDR1 and CDR2 (germline): MDHEN, SYDVKM. Trimming took 6 bases from V and 1 from J, leaving 12 bases between them. CDR3 length: 14 residues. CDR3 nucleotide sequence: TGTGCCAGCAGACCCGGGACACCGAACACTGAAGCTTTCTTT. It codes for CASRPGTPNTEAFF.

The CDR3 sequence: CASRRTIDLAKNIQYF. The CDR3, as DNA: TGTGCCAGCCGACGGACCATTGACCTAGCCAAAAACATTCAGTACTTC. The rearrangement joins TRBV2 to TRBJ2-4; D is unclear. Trimming pared 8 bases from V and 0 bases from J, leaving 17 bases between. The germline V gene has CDR1 SNHLY and CDR2 FYNNEI. CDR3 size: 16 residues.

This chain joins TRBV28 and TRBJ1-2, with TRBD1 as a possible D gene (6 bases). CDR1 is MDHEN and CDR2 is SYDVKM in the germline V gene. Trimming removed 6 bases from V and 6 bases from J, with 14 bases in between. The CDR3 is 13 amino acids. The CDR3 bases are TGTGCCAGCAGCACTGGGGGCCATGATGGCTACACCTTC. Protein product: CASSTGGHDGYTF.

The chain has TRBV5-1 and TRBJ2-7, with D tentatively TRBD1 (6 bases). Germline CDR1 reads SGHRS; CDR2 reads YFSETQ. The CDR3 loop spans 12 amino acids. V dropped 3 bases and J dropped 6 bases, with 10 bases sitting between them. The CDR3 DNA reads as TGCGCCAGCAGCTATGGACAGTCCGAGCAGTACTTC. Protein product: CASSYGQSEQYF.

The rearrangement links TRBV5-1 to TRBJ1-3; weak D call: TRBD1 (5 bases). The germline gives CDR1 SGHRS, CDR2 YFSETQ. V was trimmed by 0 bases and J by 3 bases, leaving 10 bases between them. The CDR3 is 15 residues long. This CDR3 reads CASSLGGASGNTIYF. In DNA form, the CDR3 reads TGCGCCAGCAGCTTGGGTGGGGCAAGTGGAAACACCATATATTTT.

This clone has only one observation. V is TRBV30 and J is TRBJ2-1; 7 bases are shared with TRBD2. CDR1 and CDR2 from the germline V gene are GTSNPN and SVGIG (reference sequence). The V gene end was trimmed by 4 bases and the J gene end by 8 bases; junction bases not matched to a gene: 5. The length of the CDR3 is 12 residues. The CDR3 protein is CAWTSGGYEQFF. For the CDR3, the DNA is TGTGCCTGGACTAGCGGAGGGTATGAGCAGTTCTTC.

A few counts support this clone. The chain employs TRBV6-5 and TRBJ1-5; TRBD1 is a possible D gene (6 bases). This CDR3 comprises 14 residues. Trimming removed 7 bases from V and 7 bases from J, with 17 bases in between. Germline-derived CDR1 and CDR2 are MNHEY and SVGAGI. The CDR3 sequence is CASTFTGFGQPQHF. The CDR3 region has the DNA TGTGCCAGCACCTTTACAGGGTTCGGGCAGCCCCAGCATTTT.

The gene calls are TRBV28 and TRBJ2-3; a weak D match, TRBD2 (5 bases). V gave up 1 base and J gave up 0 bases, with 11 bases separating them. This CDR3 is 16 amino acids long. Germline loops: CDR1 MDHEN, CDR2 SYDVKM. The chain's CDR3 is CASSLYQGGSTDTQYF. CDR3 nucleotides: TGTGCCAGCAGTTTATATCAAGGCGGGAGCACAGATACGCAGTATTTT.

CDR3 sequence: CASSPSWTDQPQHF. The CDR3 DNA is TGTGCCAGCAGCCCCTCCTGGACAGACCAGCCCCAGCATTTT. The gene calls are TRBV7-2 and TRBJ1-5, with D maybe TRBD1 (6 bases). The V and J ends lost 5 bases and 7 bases respectively, with 15 bases between them. Germline-derived CDR1 and CDR2 are SGHTA and FQGNSA. This CDR3 has 14 residues.